This TCR beta chain was profiled in a study of vaccination effects on CD4 cells after COVID-19. Overall study results and limits: The study dataset contains few convalescent patients and includes no early post-infection timepoints. There was marked clonal contraction among infection- and vaccine-induced clones late after vaccination.

This CDR3 has 14 amino acids. Germline V gene lookup returns CDR1 LGHDT and CDR2 YNNKEL (reference sequence). The ends were cut back, 1 base at V and 4 bases at J, with 10 bases in the middle. Within the ViraFEST assay, antigen-specific CD4+ T cells underwent expansion with viral peptide pools prior to sequencing. Subsequent to a culture period of around 10 days, CD4+ T cells were isolated. Nucleocapsid antibodies stayed negative before and after vaccination, showing no earlier SARS-CoV-2 infection. Cultures used roughly 2 million PBMC per well, approximately 10 IU/ml IL-2 and roughly 10 ug/ml peptides. Using immunoSEQ multiplex PCR, the repertoire was profiled, and TCRdb retains in-frame clones only, with some absent. The sample records under 70,000 clones, around three quarters being singletons. Remarks on this clone: What it binds is unknown.

The chain uses TRBV3-1 (or the pseudogene TRBV3-2) and TRBJ1-1; D call uncertain. The sequence was collected from a human donor who received a COVID-19 vaccine. The material sequenced was CD4+ T cells from PBMCs cultured with HCoV-OC43 spike peptides, taken before COVID-19 vaccination. Sample subset: HCoV-OC43 spike overlapping peptide pool stimulation. As DNA, the CDR3 is TGTGCCAGCAGCCAAGGTCTAATGTTCACTGAAGCTTTCTTT. It is translated as CASSQGLMFTEAFF.